This entry concerns a single T cell receptor beta chain. The antigen remains unidentified. Trimming pared 2 bases from V and 1 base from J, leaving 16 bases between. There are 17 residues in the CDR3. CDR1 and CDR2 (germline): SGHVS, FNYEAQ. In TCRdb, the 5' RACE reads were re-called with MiXCR into one record per CDR3 protein. The table shows a few hundred thousand distinct CDR3 sequences, with about 18% occurring only once. The data originate from a study of identical twins. Study-wide findings and caveats: Donors were not followed over many years; analysis was cross-sectional. There is a chance that invariant MAIT and iNKT cells partially muddied zero-insertion analyses.

All donors were healthy, and all were Caucasian. The sequence came from a man aged 45-65 years in good health. The sequencing input was naive T cells sorted from blood. The chain links TRBV7-6 to TRBJ2-3; D perhaps matches TRBD2 (6 bases). CDR3 in amino acids: CASSLLHGSVGTDTQYF. The DNA of the CDR3 is TGTGCCAGCAGCTTACTACACGGGAGCGTCGGCACAGATACGCAGTATTTT. The full variable domain, in which reference TRBV7-6 and TRBJ2-3 provide the parts outside the CDR3, is GAGVSQSPRYKVTKRGQDVALRCDPISGHVSLYWYRQALGQGPEFLTYFNYEAQQDKSGLPNDRFSAERPEGSISTLTIQRTEQRDSAMYRCASSLLHGSVGTDTQYFGPGTRLTVL.